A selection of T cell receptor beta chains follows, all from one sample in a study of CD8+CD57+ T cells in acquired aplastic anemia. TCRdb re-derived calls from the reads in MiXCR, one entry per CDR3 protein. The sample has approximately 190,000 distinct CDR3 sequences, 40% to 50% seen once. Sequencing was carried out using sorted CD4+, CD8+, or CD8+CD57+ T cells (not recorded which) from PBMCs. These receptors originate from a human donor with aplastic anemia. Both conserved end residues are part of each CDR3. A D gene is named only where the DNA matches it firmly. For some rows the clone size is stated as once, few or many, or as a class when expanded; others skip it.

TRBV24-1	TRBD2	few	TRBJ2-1	TGTGCCACCTCCGCGGGGGGCCTAACCTACAATGAGCAGTTCTTC	CATSAGGLTYNEQFF
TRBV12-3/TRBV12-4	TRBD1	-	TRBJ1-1	TGTGCCAGCACCCGACAGGGTCACACTAAAGCTTTCTTT	CASTRQGHTKAFF
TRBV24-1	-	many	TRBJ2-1	TGTGCCACCAGTGATTTGAACACCTACAATGAGCAGTTCTTC	CATSDLNTYNEQFF
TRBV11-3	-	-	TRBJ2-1	TGTGCCTCGGCAGGGGCCAATGAGCAGTTCTTC	CASAGANEQFF
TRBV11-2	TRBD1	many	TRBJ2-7	TGTGCCAGCAGCCCCTGGACAGGGATTTCCTACGAGCAGTACTTC	CASSPWTGISYEQYF
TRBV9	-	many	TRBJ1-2	TGTGCCAGCAGCGAGGGGGGCCACAACTATGGCTACACCTTC	CASSEGGHNYGYTF
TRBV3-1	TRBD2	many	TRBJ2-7	TGTGCCAGCAGCCAGCGGGAGGGCCCCTACGAGCAGTACTTC	CASSQREGPYEQYF
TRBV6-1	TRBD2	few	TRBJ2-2	TGTGCCAGCAGTGCCACCGGGACTAGACCCACCGGGGAGCTGTTTTTT	CASSATGTRPTGELFF
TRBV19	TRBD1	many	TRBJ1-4	TGTGCCAGTAGTACGCGACAGGGGGCGCGTAACGAAAAACTGTTTTTT	CASSTRQGARNEKLFF
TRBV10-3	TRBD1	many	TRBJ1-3	TGTGCCGCCGGACAGGGGGCCTCTGGAAACACCATATATTTT	CAAGQGASGNTIYF
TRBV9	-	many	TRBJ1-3	TGTGCCAGCAGCGCCGTCGGTGGAACGGACACCATATATTTT	CASSAVGGTDTIYF
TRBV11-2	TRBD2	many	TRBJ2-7	TGTGCCAGCGGCATGGAGGCGGGGGGCTCCTACGAGCAGTACTTC	CASGMEAGGSYEQYF
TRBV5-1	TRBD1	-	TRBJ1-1	TGCGCCAGCAGCCCGGGGGGACAGGGGAACACTGAAGCTTTCTTT	CASSPGGQGNTEAFF
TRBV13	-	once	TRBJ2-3	TGTGCCAGCAGCTTAGGCTTGGTTGGGGATACAGATACGCAGTATTTT	CASSLGLVGDTDTQYF
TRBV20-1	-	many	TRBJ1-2	TGCAGTGCTAGCCGGGACTCCAAAACGGGGGGCTACACCTTC	CSASRDSKTGGYTF
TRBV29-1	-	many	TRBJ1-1	TGCAGCGTTGAGGGACGACCGTTAAGGAACACTGAAGCTTTCTTT	CSVEGRPLRNTEAFF
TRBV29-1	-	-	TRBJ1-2	TGCAGCGTTGAAGAGGGGTTCTATGGCTACACCTTC	CSVEEGFYGYTF
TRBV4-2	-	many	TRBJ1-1	TGTGCCAGCAGCAAAGTGGACGGGAACACTGAAGCTTTCTTT	CASSKVDGNTEAFF
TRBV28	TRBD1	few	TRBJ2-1	TGTGCCAGCAGTTTTTTGGACAGGGGAATCAATGAGCAGTTCTTC	CASSFLDRGINEQFF
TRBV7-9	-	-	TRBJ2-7	TGTGCCAGCAGCTTTTCCTTCCACGAGCAGTACTTC	CASSFSFHEQYF
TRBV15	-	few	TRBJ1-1	TGTGCCACCAGCAGAGAGCGAGGGGGGTTAGGCACTGAAGCTTTCTTT	CATSRERGGLGTEAFF
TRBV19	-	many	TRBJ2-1	TGTGCCAGTAGTGAGACACCAGTCACCTACAATGAGCAGTTCTTC	CASSETPVTYNEQFF
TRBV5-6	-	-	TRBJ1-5	TGTGCCAGCAGCTTGAGTTTAGGCACGAATCAGCCCCAGCATTTT	CASSLSLGTNQPQHF
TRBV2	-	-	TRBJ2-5	TGTGCCAGCGCTCAAGGGGTGGAGACCCAGTACTTC	CASAQGVETQYF
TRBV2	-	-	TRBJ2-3	TGTGCCAGCAGTTCCCGAGTTCCAGGCGGGGATACGCAGTATTTT	CASSSRVPGGDTQYF
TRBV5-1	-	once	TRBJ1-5	TGCGCCAGCAGCTTGGAGGGAATTGGCAATCAGCCCCAGCATTTT	CASSLEGIGNQPQHF
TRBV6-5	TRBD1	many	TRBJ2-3	TGTGCCAGCAGTTACACAGGGGGCGGCACAGATACGCAGTATTTT	CASSYTGGGTDTQYF
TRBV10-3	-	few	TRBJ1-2	TGTGCCATCAGTGAGGTACAGCTTGGTAACTATGGCTACACCTTC	CAISEVQLGNYGYTF
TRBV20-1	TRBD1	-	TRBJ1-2	TGCAGTGCTCGGCCGGGACAGGGAGCTTCCAGTGGCTACACCTTC	CSARPGQGASSGYTF
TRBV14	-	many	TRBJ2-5	TGTGCCAGCAGCCCCCTCGGCGGTGGTGGGGAGACCCAGTACTTC	CASSPLGGGGETQYF
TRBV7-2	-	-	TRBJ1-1	TGTGCCAGCTCGGGGTGGGAAGCTTTCTTT	CASSGWEAFF
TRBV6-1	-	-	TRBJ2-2	TGTGCCAGCAGTGGAGGACAGCCGAACACCGGGGAGCTGTTTTTT	CASSGGQPNTGELFF
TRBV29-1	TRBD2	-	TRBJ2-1	TGCGGCGTGGCCATCCTGGGGGGGGGTGAGCAGTTCTTC	CGVAILGGGEQFF
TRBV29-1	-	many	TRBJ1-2	TGCAGCGTTGGACAATACTATGGCTACACCTTC	CSVGQYYGYTF
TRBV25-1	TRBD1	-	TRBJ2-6	TGTGCCAGGGACAGGGGGAAATCTGGGGCCAACGTCCTGACTTTC	CARDRGKSGANVLTF
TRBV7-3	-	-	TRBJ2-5	TGTGCCAGCAGCTTATCTGGGGTGGTGGGGGAGACCCAGTACTTC	CASSLSGVVGETQYF
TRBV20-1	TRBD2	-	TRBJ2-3	TGCAGTGCTCGTACTAGCGGGGGGGTTTTAGATACGCAGTATTTT	CSARTSGGVLDTQYF